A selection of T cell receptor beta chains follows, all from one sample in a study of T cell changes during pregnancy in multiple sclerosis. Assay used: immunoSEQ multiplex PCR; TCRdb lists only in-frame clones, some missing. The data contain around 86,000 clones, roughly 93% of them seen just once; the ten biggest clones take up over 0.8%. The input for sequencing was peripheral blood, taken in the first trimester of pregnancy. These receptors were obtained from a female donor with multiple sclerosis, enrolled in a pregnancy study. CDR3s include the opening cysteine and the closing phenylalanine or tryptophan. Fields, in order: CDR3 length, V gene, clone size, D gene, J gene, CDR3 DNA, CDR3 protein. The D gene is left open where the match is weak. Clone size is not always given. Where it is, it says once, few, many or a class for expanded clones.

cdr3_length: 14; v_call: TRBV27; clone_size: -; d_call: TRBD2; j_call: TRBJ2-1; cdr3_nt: TGTGCCAGCAGTCGACTAGCGGGGTACAATGAGCAGTTCTTC; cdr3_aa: CASSRLAGYNEQFF
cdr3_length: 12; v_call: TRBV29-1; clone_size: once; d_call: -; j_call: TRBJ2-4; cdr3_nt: TGCAGCGTTGAAGGCACAGACCTAGCCCGGTACTTC; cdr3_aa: CSVEGTDLARYF
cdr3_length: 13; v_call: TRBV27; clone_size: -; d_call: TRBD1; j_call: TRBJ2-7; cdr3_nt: TGTGCCAGCAGTCGCTTACAGGGGTACGAGCAGTACTTC; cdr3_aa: CASSRLQGYEQYF
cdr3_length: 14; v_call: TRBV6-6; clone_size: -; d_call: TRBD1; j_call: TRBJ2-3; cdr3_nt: TGTGCCAGCAGTTTCCGGGACAGGGGAGATACGCAGTATTTT; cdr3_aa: CASSFRDRGDTQYF
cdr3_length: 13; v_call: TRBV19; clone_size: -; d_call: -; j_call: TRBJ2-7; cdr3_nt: TGTGCCAGTAGCCGGGACATTTTCTACGAGCAGTACTTC; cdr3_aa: CASSRDIFYEQYF
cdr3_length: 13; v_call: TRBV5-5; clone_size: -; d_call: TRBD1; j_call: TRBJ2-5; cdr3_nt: TGTGCCAGCAGCCTCGGGACAGTGGAGACCCAGTACTTC; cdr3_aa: CASSLGTVETQYF
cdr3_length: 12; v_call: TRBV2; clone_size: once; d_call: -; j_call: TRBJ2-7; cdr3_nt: TGTGCCAGCATGGGACTTTCCTACGAGCAGTACTTC; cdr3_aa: CASMGLSYEQYF
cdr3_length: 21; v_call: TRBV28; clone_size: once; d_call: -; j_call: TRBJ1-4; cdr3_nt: TGTGCCAGCAGTTTATGGGGGGGAGGGTTAAGGGTCGTAGCAACTAATGAAAAACTGTTTTTT; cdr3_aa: CASSLWGGGLRVVATNEKLFF
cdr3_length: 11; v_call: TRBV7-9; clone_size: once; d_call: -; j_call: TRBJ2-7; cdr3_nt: TGTGCCAGCAGCTTAAGGGGGGAGCAGTACTTC; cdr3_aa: CASSLRGEQYF
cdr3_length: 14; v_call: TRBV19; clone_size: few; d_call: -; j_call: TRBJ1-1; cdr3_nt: TGTGCCAGTAGTTCGCCCGGGAGAGGAACTGAAGCTTTCTTT; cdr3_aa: CASSSPGRGTEAFF
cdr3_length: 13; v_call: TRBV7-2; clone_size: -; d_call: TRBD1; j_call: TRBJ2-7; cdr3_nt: TGTGCCAGCAGCCAAGCTGGGACAGGAAAGCAGTACTTC; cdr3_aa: CASSQAGTGKQYF
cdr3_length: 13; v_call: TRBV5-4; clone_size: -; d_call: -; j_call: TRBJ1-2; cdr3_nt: TGTGCCAGCAGCTTATCTGGTTCCTATGACTACACCTTC; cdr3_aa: CASSLSGSYDYTF
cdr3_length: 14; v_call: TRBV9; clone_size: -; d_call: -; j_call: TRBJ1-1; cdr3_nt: TGTGCCAGCAGCGTATTGGGGCACAACACTGAAGCTTTCTTT; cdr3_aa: CASSVLGHNTEAFF
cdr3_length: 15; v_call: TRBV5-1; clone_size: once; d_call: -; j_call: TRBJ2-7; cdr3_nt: TGCGCCAGCAGCTTCACGGACAGATTCTCCTACGAGCAGTACTTC; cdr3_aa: CASSFTDRFSYEQYF
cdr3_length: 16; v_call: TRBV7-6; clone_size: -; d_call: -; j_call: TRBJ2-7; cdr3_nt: TGTGCCAGCAGCTTGGGGACACCGGGACAAACCTACGAGCAGTACTTC; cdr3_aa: CASSLGTPGQTYEQYF
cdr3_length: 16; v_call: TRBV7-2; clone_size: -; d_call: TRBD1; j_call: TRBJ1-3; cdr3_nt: TGTGCCAGCAGCCCCTACCCGGGACAGGCGTGGTACACCATATATTTT; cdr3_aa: CASSPYPGQAWYTIYF
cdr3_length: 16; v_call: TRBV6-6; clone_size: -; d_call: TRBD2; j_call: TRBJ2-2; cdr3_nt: TGTGCCAGCAGTTCCGGGACTAGCGGGGTGCCCGGGGAGCTGTTTTTT; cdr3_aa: CASSSGTSGVPGELFF
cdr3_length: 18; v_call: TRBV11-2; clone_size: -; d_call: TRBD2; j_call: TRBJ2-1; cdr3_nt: TGTGCCAGCAGCTTAGATTCCCCTGGGCGCGGGAGGACAAATGAGCAGTTCTTC; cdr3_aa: CASSLDSPGRGRTNEQFF
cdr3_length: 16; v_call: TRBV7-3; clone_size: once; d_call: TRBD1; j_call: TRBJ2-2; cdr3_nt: TGTGCCAGCAGCTTAACAGGGGGCTTAAGAACCGGGGAGCTGTTTTTT; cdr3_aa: CASSLTGGLRTGELFF
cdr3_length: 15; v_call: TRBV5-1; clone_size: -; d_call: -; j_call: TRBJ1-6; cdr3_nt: TGCGCCAGCAGCTTGGTACCGGGACTTAATTCACCCCTCCACTTT; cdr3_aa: CASSLVPGLNSPLHF
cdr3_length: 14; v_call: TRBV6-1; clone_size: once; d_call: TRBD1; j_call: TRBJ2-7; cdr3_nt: TGTGCCAGCAGTGAGGCAGGGGGTACCTACGAGCAGTACTTC; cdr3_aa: CASSEAGGTYEQYF
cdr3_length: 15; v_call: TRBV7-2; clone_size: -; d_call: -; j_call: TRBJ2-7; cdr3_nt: TGTGCCAGCAGCTCAGACCGGGACTCCTACTACGAGCAGTACTTC; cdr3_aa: CASSSDRDSYYEQYF
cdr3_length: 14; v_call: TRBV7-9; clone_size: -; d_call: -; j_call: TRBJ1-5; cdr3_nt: TGTGCCAGCAGCCTTTCGGGGGGCGGGCAGCCCCAGCATTTT; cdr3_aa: CASSLSGGGQPQHF
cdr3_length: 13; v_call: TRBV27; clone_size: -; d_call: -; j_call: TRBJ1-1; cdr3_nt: TGTGCCAGCAGTTCCCCCGGGGTTAAGGAAGCTTTCTTT; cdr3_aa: CASSSPGVKEAFF
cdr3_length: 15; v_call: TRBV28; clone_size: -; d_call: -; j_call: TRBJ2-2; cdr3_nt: TGTGCCAGCACCCAAGGGGGGGCGAACACCGGGGAGCTGTTTTTT; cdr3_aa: CASTQGGANTGELFF
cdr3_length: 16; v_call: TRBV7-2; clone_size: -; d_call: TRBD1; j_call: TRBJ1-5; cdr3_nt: TGTGCCAGCAGCCGAGGGACAGGGCAGGGCAATCAGCCCCAGCATTTT; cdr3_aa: CASSRGTGQGNQPQHF
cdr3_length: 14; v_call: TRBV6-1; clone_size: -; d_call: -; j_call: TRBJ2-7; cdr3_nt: TGTGCCAGCAGTCGCGTCGGGAATCCGGACGAGCAGTACTTC; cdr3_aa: CASSRVGNPDEQYF
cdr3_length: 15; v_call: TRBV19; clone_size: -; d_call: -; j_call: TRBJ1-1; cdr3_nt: TGTGCCAGTAGTCCCTCGGGGATAGGCTACACTGAAGCTTTCTTT; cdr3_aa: CASSPSGIGYTEAFF
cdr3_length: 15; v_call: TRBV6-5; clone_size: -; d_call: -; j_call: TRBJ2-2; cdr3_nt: TGTGCCAGCAGTTACTTGGGGGCAGCCACCGGGGAGCTGTTTTTT; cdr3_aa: CASSYLGAATGELFF
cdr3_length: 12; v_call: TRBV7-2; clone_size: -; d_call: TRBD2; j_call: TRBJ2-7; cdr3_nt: TGTGCCAGCAATAGCGGGATCGGAGAGCAGTACTTC; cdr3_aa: CASNSGIGEQYF
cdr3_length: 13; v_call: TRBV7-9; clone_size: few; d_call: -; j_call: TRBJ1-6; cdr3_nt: TGTGCCAGCAGCTTAGTCGGTAATTCACCCCTCCACTTT; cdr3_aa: CASSLVGNSPLHF
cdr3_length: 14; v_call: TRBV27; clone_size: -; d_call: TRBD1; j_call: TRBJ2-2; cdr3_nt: TGTGCCAGCAGTCGGACAGGGTTTGGCGGGGAGCTGTTTTTT; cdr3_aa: CASSRTGFGGELFF
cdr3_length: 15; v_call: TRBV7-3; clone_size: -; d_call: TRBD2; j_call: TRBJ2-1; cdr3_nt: TGTGCCAGCAGCTCGATAGCGGGAGTGAGCAATGAGCAGTTCTTC; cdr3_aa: CASSSIAGVSNEQFF
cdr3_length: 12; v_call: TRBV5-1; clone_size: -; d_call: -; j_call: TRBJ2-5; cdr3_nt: TGCGCCAGCAGCTCGGGAAAGCGTGACCAGTACTTC; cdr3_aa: CASSSGKRDQYF
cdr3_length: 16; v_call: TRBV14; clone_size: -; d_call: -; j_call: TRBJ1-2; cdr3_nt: TGTGCCAGCAGCCAAGGCTCGACACGATCTAACTATGGCTACACCTTC; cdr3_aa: CASSQGSTRSNYGYTF
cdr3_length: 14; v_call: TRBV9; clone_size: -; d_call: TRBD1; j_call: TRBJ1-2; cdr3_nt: TGTGCCAGCAGCGTAGCTACAGGGGTCTATGGCTACACCTTC; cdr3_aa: CASSVATGVYGYTF
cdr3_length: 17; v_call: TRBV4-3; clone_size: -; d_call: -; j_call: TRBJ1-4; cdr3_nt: TGCGCCAGCAGCCAAGCGGGACACCTCACAACTAATGAAAAACTGTTTTTT; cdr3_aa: CASSQAGHLTTNEKLFF
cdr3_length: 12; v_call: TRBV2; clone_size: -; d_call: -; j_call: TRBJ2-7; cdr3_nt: TGTGCCTGTCAAAGGGGTACCTACGAGCAGTACTTC; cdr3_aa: CACQRGTYEQYF
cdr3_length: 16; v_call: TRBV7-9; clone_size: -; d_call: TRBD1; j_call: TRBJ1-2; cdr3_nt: TGTGCCAGCAGCTCGTTACAGGGGACCCAAATGGATGGCTACACCTTC; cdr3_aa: CASSSLQGTQMDGYTF
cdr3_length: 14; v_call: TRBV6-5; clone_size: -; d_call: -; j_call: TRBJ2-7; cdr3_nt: TGTGCCAGCAGCCCAACAGGACGGACCTACGAGCAGTACTTC; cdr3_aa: CASSPTGRTYEQYF
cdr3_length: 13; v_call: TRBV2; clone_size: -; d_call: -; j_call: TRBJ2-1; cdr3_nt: TGTGCCAGCAGCCGGGGGGCGGTACAATATATTTTCTTC; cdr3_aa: CASSRGAVQYIFF
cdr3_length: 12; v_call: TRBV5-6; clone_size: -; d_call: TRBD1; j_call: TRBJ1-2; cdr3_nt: TGTGCCAGCAGCCTGGGACAGCTCATGGACACCTTC; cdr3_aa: CASSLGQLMDTF
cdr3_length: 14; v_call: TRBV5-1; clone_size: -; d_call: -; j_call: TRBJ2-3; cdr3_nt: TGCGCCACCAGGGTAGAGGAGAAGGCAGATACGCAGTATTTT; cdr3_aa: CATRVEEKADTQYF
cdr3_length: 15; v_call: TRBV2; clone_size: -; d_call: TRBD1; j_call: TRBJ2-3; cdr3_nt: TGTGCCAGCAGTTTCCGCCAGGGGGCCACAGATACGCAGTATTTT; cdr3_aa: CASSFRQGATDTQYF
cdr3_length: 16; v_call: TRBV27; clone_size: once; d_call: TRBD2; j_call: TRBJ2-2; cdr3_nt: TGTGCCAGCAGCCGTAGACTAGCGGGAGGAACCGGGGAGCTGTTTTTT; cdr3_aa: CASSRRLAGGTGELFF
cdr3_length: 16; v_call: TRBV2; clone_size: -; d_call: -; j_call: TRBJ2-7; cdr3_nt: TGTGCCAGCAGTGAAATACAGGGAATTGTAACGGATTGGCAGTACTTC; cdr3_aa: CASSEIQGIVTDWQYF